This T cell receptor (beta chain) was sequenced for a study of blood T cell repertoires in COVID-19. Study-level background: The United States, Italy and Spain supplied acute and convalescent COVID-19 samples.

The method was immunoSEQ multiplex PCR; TCRdb's version includes in-frame clones alone and lacks a portion of them. Of 150,000 to 200,000 clones in the sample, approximately 90% were seen once. Germline CDR1 is SGDLS and CDR2 is YYNGEE. Between the trimmed V and J ends, which lost 0 bases and 1 base, there was a span of 8 bases. This CDR3 spans 14 amino acids. This chain joins TRBV9 and TRBJ2-7; D is perhaps TRBD1 (6 bases). The TCR originated in a human donor in a cohort sampled during active COVID-19. Sample: peripheral blood. For the CDR3, the DNA is TGTGCCAGCAGCGTAGGACAGGAATCCTACGAGCAGTACTTC. It encodes CASSVGQESYEQYF.